These 2 T cell receptor beta chains were sequenced from one sample in a study of T cells in Graves' hyperthyroidism and ophthalmopathy. Amplification of TCR beta CDR3 regions was performed using RNA transcripts as template. TCR CDR3 regions were first amplified by RT-PCR with HTBI primers. TCRdb analysed the multiplex PCR reads with MiXCR anew, one entry per CDR3 protein. Among some 700,000 distinct CDR3 sequences listed, around 15% were seen once. Sequencing used blood. The receptors were gathered from a man aged 45-65 years with Graves' hyperthyroidism.

This clonotype was counted ten times or more. The genes are TRBV6-1 and TRBJ1-2; D may be TRBD1 (6 bases). The germline V and J ends were trimmed by 3 bases and 3 bases, with 14 bases remaining between them. The CDR3 covers 15 residues. Germline V gives CDR1 MNHNS, CDR2 SASEGT. The CDR3 protein is CASSDWLGADYGYTF. The CDR3, as DNA: TGTGCCAGCAGTGATTGGCTGGGGGCTGACTATGGCTACACCTTC.

The table lists this clonotype with many counts. The chain joins TRBV29-1 to TRBJ1-1, with 7 bases that match TRBD1. There are 11 residues in the CDR3. Germline CDR1 is SQVTM and CDR2 is ANQGSEA. J gave up 5 bases and V 8 bases, and 5 bases lay outside the gene matches. The CDR3 loop is CSTTGATEAFF. The CDR3 DNA is TGCAGCACAACAGGGGCAACTGAAGCTTTCTTT.